This T cell receptor (beta chain) stems from a study of T cell clonality in common variable immunodeficiency (dated by TCRdb to 2015 to 2017). Both CVID patients and healthy controls were predominantly of Caucasian heritage. From each donor, roughly 5 to 8 ml of heparinized peripheral whole blood was collected. Genomic DNA from adults with common variable immune deficiency (CVID) and from healthy adult controls was the source for sequencing TCRbeta CDR3 repertoires. There were 22 healthy adult volunteers in the control group (roughly twelve female and roughly ten male), ranging in age from roughly 23 to 70 years, with a mean age of around 36. Diluted blood was density-centrifuged over Hypaque 1077 or Ficoll-Paque to isolate peripheral blood mononuclear cells. Genomic DNA was obtained from unsorted mononuclear cells using either Qiagen column purification or a centrifugation-based method. For sequencing, equivalent amounts of genomic DNA were input from CVID and control samples. For every sample, a 60 bp segment covering the rearranged TCRbeta CDR3 region was amplified and then sequenced. The immunoSEQ assay, a bias-corrected multiplex PCR combined with high-throughput sequencing, was used to amplify TCRbeta. The paper's data handling went like this. Each unique nucleotide sequence was treated as a clone and annotated with V, D and J genes, copy number and frequency. Sequences were labeled productive if in frame, and non-productive if out of frame or containing stop codons. As previously described, Shannon's entropy was used to calculate clonality. The predicted amino acid sequences of productive clones were used to derive the mean CDR3 Kyte-Doolittle hydropathy. The R hclust function was used to hierarchically cluster scaled V gene usage with Manhattan distance and complete linkage. To assess clone sharing by CDR3 amino acid sequence, 12 repertoires per group were resampled over 100 rounds. Repertoires were searched for 60 to 80 published EBV-specific and a few hundred published CMV-specific TCRbeta sequences. Analysis left out two CVID samples that produced under 10,000 sequences, so roughly 45 CVID repertoires remained. TCRdb stores this immuneACCESS table with in-frame sequences only. Part of the clones is absent; in the studies checked, under half of the shortfall reflects unresolved V genes, and no reason is known for the rest. V and J calls and clone size follow that table, whereas D and trimming were derived from the DNA. The table shows approximately 52,000 clones here, with no singletons. Nearly 3.5% of the sample rests with the top ten.

There are many counts of this clone. No antigen is known for it. Beyond this particular receptor, the publication reports: Patient heterogeneity within the CVID cohort put limits on correlating repertoire features with clinical complications. Despite equal DNA input, controls averaged roughly 80,000 unique sequences per sample versus around 32,000 in CVID samples. Fewer deletions and N-nucleotide insertions were reportedly observed in CVID TCRbeta sequences, and highly modified clones with 13 or more V deletions were reportedly absent from CVID TCRbeta sequences. According to the authors, finding the cause of the higher clonality in CVID would require sequencing the repertoires of T cell subpopulations. Healthy controls shared more TCRbeta clones with each other than CVID subjects shared among themselves (p < 0.0001). TCRbeta clonality was higher in CVID subjects than in healthy controls (t-test p = 0.018), and the increase was most characteristic of about a third of subjects.

This clonotype was obtained from a person aged 18 to 69 in good health. Sequenced: peripheral blood mononuclear cells.

The CDR3: CASSLGLLAGGVNEQFF. The CDR3 DNA, read in part, is TGCGCCAGCAGCTTGGGCTTACTAGCGGGAGGTGTCAATGAG. This sequence uses TRBV5-1 and TRBJ2-1; a stretch of 12 junction bases matches TRBD2. The CDR3 extends 3 residues past the end of the read, so its final part is completed from the germline J gene. The germline V gene sets CDR1 to SGHRS and CDR2 to YFSETQ. V loses 0 bases at its end and J loses 6 bases; junction bases beyond the gene matches: 7. Including cysteine and phenylalanine, the CDR3 has 17 amino acids. The DNA has 42 bases, all within the CDR3, and is read from base 1.